This T cell receptor (beta chain) derives from a study of T cell clones after liver transplantation. Study overall: In this trial, immunosuppression withdrawal was attempted within 2 years of liver transplant. Post-transplant blood was tracked for graft-donor-reactive T cell clones identified in a pre-transplant mixed lymphocyte reaction.

Unstimulated PBMCs were sorted into CD3+CD4+ and CD3+CD8+ populations. CDR1 is SEHNR and CDR2 is FQNEAQ in the germline V gene (reference sequence). V shed 5 bases, J shed 0 bases, and the junction held 7 bases outside the gene matches. The length of the CDR3 is 15 residues. Clones were read by immunoSEQ multiplex PCR, and TCRdb kept only the in-frame ones, dropping some. This table has 45,000 to 60,000 clones, roughly nine tenths appearing once. The receptor was derived from a human patient who received a liver transplant. Some T cells may be transferred from the graft donor. This rearrangement joins TRBV7-9 to TRBJ2-7, with 7 bases aligning to TRBD2. This material consisted of CD8+ T cells from blood, taken 12 months after liver transplant. The CDR3 loop is CASSPVSGSSYEQYF. The CDR3 nucleotides are TGTGCCAGCAGCCCAGTTAGCGGGTCCTCCTACGAGCAGTACTTC.